The 14 T cell receptor beta chains in this list originate from one sample, sequenced in a study of T-cell memory formation after mild COVID-19. TCRdb re-called the 5' RACE reads with MiXCR, one entry per CDR3 protein. The top ten clones hold less than 25% of a sample with approximately 290,000 distinct CDR3 sequences, 8% to 10% of them seen once. Sequenced: PBMCs or a T cell subset sorted from them (not recorded which). These receptors came from a man aged 18 to 30 who had mild COVID-19 (a few samples of this study predate the infection). Cell type and time point are not known.

This clonotype was detected only a few times. The V call is TRBV6-2 or TRBV6-3, the J call TRBJ1-6; no clear D gene. Germline CDR1 MNHEY, CDR2 SVGEGT. The ends were cut back, 6 bases at V and 10 bases at J, with 10 bases in the middle. This CDR3 comprises 12 residues. Here the CDR3 DNA reads TGTGCCAGCAGCCCCCCCGGCTCACCCCTCCACTTT. It translates to CASSPPGSPLHF.

Many counts were recorded for this clonotype. CDR3 sequence (DNA): TGCAGTGCTAGAAGGGACGCTCGAAACGGCGAGACCCAGTACTTC. Its protein is CSARRDARNGETQYF. The rearrangement joins TRBV20-1 to TRBJ2-5; D is perhaps TRBD1 or TRBD2 (5 bases each). CDR1 is DFQATT, CDR2 SNEGSKA, per germline (reference sequence). CDR3 length: 15 residues. V dropped 2 bases and J dropped 5 bases, with 18 bases sitting between them.

The sample holds many counts of this clonotype. The V gene is TRBV25-1, the J gene TRBJ1-2, with TRBD1 as a possible D gene (6 bases). The CDR3 contains 13 residues. CDR1 and CDR2 from the germline V gene are MGHDK and SYGVNS. V gave up 8 bases and J gave up 6 bases, with 16 bases separating them. DNA for the CDR3: TGTGCCAGCGAGGGGGGGACGGGGAATGGCTACACCTTC. Protein sequence: CASEGGTGNGYTF.

The chain links TRBV10-3 to TRBJ2-7; D unclear. The CDR3 has 13 amino acids. Germline V gives CDR1 ENHRY, CDR2 SYGVKD. Trimming pared 3 bases from V and 5 bases from J, leaving 11 bases between. CDR3 sequence (DNA): TGTGCCATCAGTGACCCGGTGACAAACGAGCAGTACTTC. Residues: CAISDPVTNEQYF.

The rearrangement joins TRBV6-2 or TRBV6-3 to TRBJ1-5, with a possible D match to TRBD1 (6 bases). From germline, CDR1 is MNHEY and CDR2 SVGEGT. V was clipped by 0 bases and J by 5 bases, with 11 bases between them. The CDR3 totals 15 residues. The CDR3 DNA is TGTGCCAGCAGTTACTCACAGGGTGCGGATCAGCCCCAGCATTTT. Translation: CASSYSQGADQPQHF.

At least ten counts were recorded for this clonotype. The V gene is TRBV6-1, the J gene TRBJ1-2; D gene uncertain. This CDR3 contains 15 residues. The V gene's germline CDR1 is MNHNS and CDR2 SASEGT. Trimming left V 1 base short and J 2 bases short, with 11 bases between. Here the CDR3 reads CASSEEAGLNYGYTF. CDR3 nucleotide sequence: TGTGCCAGCAGTGAAGAAGCAGGTTTAAACTATGGCTACACCTTC.

The chain is built from TRBV12-3 or TRBV12-4 and TRBJ1-5; no definite D call. The CDR3 runs to 12 residues. Trimming stripped 6 bases from V and 4 bases from J, with 7 bases between. CDR3 DNA sequence: TGTGCCAGCAGGTCCGTTAATCAGCCCCAGCATTTT. This encodes CASRSVNQPQHF.

The sample holds many counts of this clonotype. The chain has TRBV29-1 and TRBJ2-3; no reliable D call. Deletions cut 3 bases from V and 2 bases from J, with 9 bases between. Germline CDR1 SQVTM, CDR2 ANQGSEA. This CDR3 is 13 amino acids long. CDR3 bases: TGCAGCGTTGACACCCGAAACACAGATACGCAGTATTTT. Translating it yields CSVDTRNTDTQYF.

This clonotype was counted at least ten times. V gene TRBV5-1 combines with J gene TRBJ2-5; no clear D. Trimming cost V 0 bases and J 7 bases, with 10 bases left between them. The CDR3 is 13 residues long. Germline V gene sequence: CDR1 SGHRS, CDR2 YFSETQ. The CDR3 DNA is TGCGCCAGCAGCTTGGATGGGTTAGGGACCCAGTACTTC. Its protein is CASSLDGLGTQYF. Complete variable domain (other parts from reference TRBV5-1 and TRBJ2-5): KAGVTQTPRYLIKTRGQQVTLSCSPISGHRSVSWYQQTPGQGLQFLFEYFSETQRNKGNFPGRFSGRQFSNSRSEMNVSTLELGDSALYLCASSLDGLGTQYFGPGTRLLVL.

This clonotype was seen repeatedly, ten times or more. This chain connects TRBV18 to TRBJ2-7, with 7 bases identical to TRBD1. The CDR3 is made up of 13 amino acids. In germline, CDR1 is KGHSH, CDR2 LQKENI. V shed 4 bases and J 0 bases; nucleotides not matched to a gene: 0. The CDR3 here is CASSRDSSYEQYV. The CDR3 nucleotides read TGTGCCAGCTCACGGGACAGCTCCTACGAGCAGTACGTC.

V usage is TRBV11-2 and J usage is TRBJ2-7; tentative D call: TRBD1 (5 bases). V was cut by 5 bases and J by 6 bases, with 20 bases left in between. The CDR3 has 15 residues. The germline CDR1 and CDR2 sequences are SGHAT and FQNNGV. CDR3 sequence: CASSPTSQGFGEQYV. The CDR3, as DNA: TGTGCCAGCAGCCCCACATCTCAGGGTTTCGGCGAGCAGTACGTC.

Comments on this clonotype: This may be a read error: a much more frequent sequence differs by one nucleotide. The rearrangement joins TRBV20-1 to TRBJ2-1; TRBD1 matches at 9 bases. CDR3 size: 15 residues. V was clipped by 0 bases and J by 3 bases; unmatched bases: 3. Germline CDR1 DFQATT, CDR2 SNEGSKA (reference sequence). The CDR3 region has the DNA TGCAGTGCTAGAGACCGGGACAGGGACTACAATGAGCAGTTCTTC. This gives the protein CSARDRDRDYNEQFF.

This clonotype occurred many times. The chain combines TRBV12-3 or TRBV12-4 with TRBJ2-2, with 8 bases matching TRBD2. V lost 1 base and J lost 5; bases outside the gene matches: 3. This CDR3 contains 15 residues. The CDR3 spells CASSLGIAGTGELFF. DNA for the CDR3: TGTGCCAGCAGTTTAGGGATAGCGGGGACCGGGGAGCTGTTTTTT.

The gene calls are TRBV12-3 or TRBV12-4 and TRBJ2-5; D is unclear. V was clipped by 4 bases and J by 3 bases, with 6 bases between them. CDR3 length: 12 amino acids. The CDR3 DNA reads TGTGCCAGCAGTTCTTCCGAAGAGACCCAGTACTTC. Translation gives CASSSSEETQYF.